This paragraph covers one T cell receptor beta chain sequence. Its recognized antigen is unknown. A read error is the likely source, as a far larger clone sits one nucleotide away. This sample is part of a study of glioma-infiltrating T cells (dated by TCRdb to 2016 to 2017). General notes on the study: Low-grade gliomas were WHO grade II oligodendrogliomas or astrocytomas, and glioblastomas were WHO grade IV tumors sampled at initial rather than recurrent diagnosis. To measure how far tissue and blood T-cell populations diverged, each tissue-infiltrating repertoire was compared against the peripheral blood repertoire of the same patient. The study sequenced TCR alpha- and beta-chain repertoires from glioma tissue, from non-neoplastic brain tissue and from matched peripheral blood mononuclear cells. Three low-grade glioma patients, under ten primary glioblastoma patients, and three non-glioma patients who contributed non-neoplastic brain tissue made up the paired cohort. Dexamethasone was administered to glioma patients for six or fewer days before surgery. Sequencing coverage of roughly 4- to 11-fold of roughly 1 million peripheral T cells was targeted for blood libraries. Broader findings and caveats from the paper: Very few CDR3 sequences were shared between tissue and blood, attributed to high CDR3 diversity and limited sampling. Patients with low tissue-blood divergence were marked by a signature set of shared blood CDR3 motifs, and this signature set was depleted in highly divergent patients. Group comparisons were based on small numbers of patients: three non-neoplastic, three low-grade glioma and several glioblastoma patients. VJ-independent divergence between tissue and blood was lower than expected in non-neoplastic patients but higher than expected in all gliomas, particularly low-grade gliomas.

Via the germline V gene (reference sequence), CDR1 is MNHEY and CDR2 SMNVEV. The CDR3 covers 11 residues, taking in both the cysteine and the phenylalanine. Only CDR3 DNA remains: 33 bases, in frame from the first base. TCR alpha and beta CDR3 regions were amplified with the iRepertoire nested amplicon-rescue multiplex PCR (arm-PCR) platform from RNA. For one-step reverse transcription and amplification, 100-400 ng of tissue mRNA or PBMC total RNA was used as input. After bead purification, a secondary multiplex PCR added Illumina adapters, and libraries were gel-purified between 200 and 400 bp. Internal 6-nucleotide barcodes were carried by the libraries and were used for demultiplexing. Sequencing of the libraries was done on an Illumina MiSeq using 2x220 or 2x250 nucleotide paired-end reads. Per the source publication's procedure: Paired reads were merged with FLASH 1.2.11 and aligned to the GRCh37 human genome with BWA-MEM before extracting TRA and TRB reads. V and J assignment used an IMGT-derived reference of cassette sequences and CDR3 motifs that included pseudogenes. Three-frame translation of reads was performed, and productive CDR3s were defined as those with a C...FGXG motif and no stop codons. Unique combinations of V-J cassette pair and CDR3 amino acid sequence were defined as clonotypes. Reads were filtered by Hamming distance, thresholded by each sample's sequence error rate in mapped regions. TCRdb reworked the public reads: Q25 trimming with fastp, MiXCR clone assembly, productive beta chains retained. Rows merge per CDR3 protein into single entries with the most common DNA and genes. Here the V and J calls rest on TCRdb's processing, not on the authors' analysis. This sample is represented by about 410,000 distinct CDR3 sequences; roughly two fifths of them were singletons. Around 12% of the sample comes from the top ten.

Immediately after resection, surgical brain or tumor specimens were cryofrozen in liquid nitrogen, with peripheral blood cells collected concurrently. This TCR was sampled from a human donor with low-grade glioma or glioblastoma, undergoing nonglioma brain surgery, or in good health (not recorded which). This chain joins TRBV27 to TRBJ1-1; the D gene lacks a confident call. Sequenced input: glioma tissue, nonneoplastic brain tissue, or PBMCs (not recorded which). The DNA reads as follows: TGTGCCGGCAGTGGAGGGACTGAAGCTTTCTTT. Its translation is CAGSGGTEAFF.